These 18 T cell receptor beta chains were all obtained from the same sample, sequenced in a study of blood T cell repertoires in COVID-19. The table came from immunoSEQ multiplex PCR; TCRdb's copy has only in-frame clones and leaves some out. Altogether 70,000 or so clones are present, 82% being singletons, with the ten largest covering around 19%. The specimen was peripheral blood. Receptors were obtained from a human donor in a cohort sampled during active COVID-19.

This clone was counted a few times. The V gene is TRBV18, the J gene TRBJ2-7; no reliable D call. The CDR3 sequence is 13 residues long. Trimming removed 0 bases from V and 6 bases from J, with 9 bases in between. CDR1 and CDR2 (germline): KGHSH, LQKENI. CDR3 region: CASSPPSRGEQYF. The CDR3 DNA is TGTGCCAGCTCACCACCATCCCGCGGCGAGCAGTACTTC.

CDR3 nucleotide sequence: TGTGCCATCAGGAGGGCAGGGGGAGAGGATCAGCCCCAGCATTTT. Translation gives CAIRRAGGEDQPQHF. The V call is TRBV10-3, the J call TRBJ1-5, with TRBD1 matching 7 bases. The CDR3 consists of 15 residues. Germline V lookup: CDR1 ENHRY, CDR2 SYGVKD. V shed 6 bases, J shed 5 bases, and the junction held 10 bases outside the gene matches.

V and J are TRBV7-2 and TRBJ1-1; a possible D gene is TRBD1 (6 bases). V shed 6 bases and J shed 2 bases, with 13 bases lying between them. Germline V lookup: CDR1 SGHTA, CDR2 FQGNSA. The CDR3 extends over 14 amino acids. For the CDR3, the DNA is TGTGCCAGCAGTCTAGGGGGAACTAACACTGAAGCTTTCTTT. It encodes CASSLGGTNTEAFF.

J is TRBJ1-2 and V is TRBV6-5; TRBD1 is a possible D gene (5 bases). The CDR3 is 13 amino acids. From germline, CDR1 is MNHEY and CDR2 SVGAGI. The germline V and J ends were trimmed by 6 bases and 8 bases, with 16 bases remaining between them. The DNA of the CDR3 is TGTGCCAGCAGCCTGATTGGGGCGCGAGGCTACACCTTC. It specifies CASSLIGARGYTF.

This rearrangement joins TRBV3-1 (or the pseudogene TRBV3-2) to TRBJ1-6; D might be TRBD1 (5 bases). Per germline, CDR1 LGHDT and CDR2 YNNKEL (reference sequence). The CDR3 has 15 amino acids. V was clipped by 4 bases and J by 4 bases, with 11 bases between them. CDR3 sequence reads: CASSRYGGYNSPLHF. In nucleotides, the CDR3 is TGTGCCAGCAGCCGGTACGGGGGGTATAATTCACCCCTCCACTTT.

The chain couples TRBV2 to TRBJ2-7; 12 bases fit TRBD2. The germline V gene has CDR1 SNHLY and CDR2 FYNNEI. The trim removed 6 bases at V and 7 bases at J, leaving 10 bases unmatched. CDR3 length: 15 residues. The CDR3 here is CASRGTSGPVGEQYF. The CDR3 DNA reads as TGTGCCAGCAGGGGGACTAGCGGGCCGGTGGGGGAGCAGTACTTC.

The V and J genes are TRBV29-1 and TRBJ1-1, with D perhaps TRBD1 (5 bases). V was shortened by 5 bases and J by 4 bases, with 8 bases between the two germline ends. This CDR3 comprises 11 residues. Germline values: CDR1 SQVTM, CDR2 ANQGSEA. CDR3 protein: CSVIGGTEAFF. CDR3 DNA sequence: TGCAGCGTTATCGGGGGCACTGAAGCTTTCTTT. Complete variable domain (other parts from reference TRBV29-1 and TRBJ1-1): SAVISQKPSRDICQRGTSLTIQCQVDSQVTMMFWYRQQPGQSLTLIATANQGSEATYESGFVIDKFPISRPNLTFSTLTVSNMSPEDSSIYLCSVIGGTEAFFGQGTRLTVV.

The chain carries TRBV11-2 and TRBJ1-1, with no clear D. CDR3 size: 13 residues. Germline lookup yields CDR1 SGHAT and CDR2 FQNNGV. V shed 5 bases and J shed 4 bases, with 11 bases lying between them. This CDR3 is CASSPPGITEAFF. In DNA, the CDR3 is TGTGCCAGCAGCCCCCCGGGGATCACTGAAGCTTTCTTT.

This chain connects TRBV7-9 to TRBJ2-3; perhaps TRBD2 as D (5 bases). Germline CDR1 and CDR2: SEHNR and FQNEAQ (reference sequence). V gave up 2 bases and J gave up 4 bases, with 13 bases separating them. This CDR3 has 15 residues. In nucleotides, the CDR3 is TGTGCCAGCAGCTTACGGCGGGCGACCGCAGATACGCAGTATTTT. Protein sequence: CASSLRRATADTQYF.

This chain's CDR3 is CASTHGAGEQYF. Here the CDR3 DNA reads TGTGCCAGTACGCACGGGGCGGGAGAGCAGTACTTC. J is TRBJ2-7 and V is TRBV19; a weak D match, TRBD2 (6 bases). The ends were cut back, 7 bases at V and 7 bases at J, with 14 bases in the middle. Looked up from germline, CDR1 is LNHDA and CDR2 is SQIVND (reference sequence). The CDR3 contains 12 residues.

Remarks on this clone: This could be a read error, since a much larger clone is one nucleotide away. The chain is built from TRBV7-9 and TRBJ1-2; D uncertain. CDR1 and CDR2 from the germline V gene are SEHNR and FQNEAQ (reference sequence). V was trimmed by 3 bases and J by 0 bases, leaving 5 bases between them. This CDR3 region has 13 residues. CDR3 residues: CASSLAANYGYTF. CDR3 DNA: TGTGCCAGCAGCTTGGCAGCTAACTATGGCTACACCTTC.

The V gene is TRBV4-1, the J gene TRBJ2-7, with 8 bases matching TRBD1. The J segment lost 1 base and the V segment lost 4 bases, leaving 9 bases of the junction unmatched. The germline V gene encodes CDR1 MGHRA and CDR2 YSYEKL. The CDR3 length is 16 residues. This chain's CDR3 is CASSLSPQGASYEQYF. The CDR3 DNA sequence: TGCGCCAGCAGCCTTTCGCCCCAGGGGGCTTCCTACGAGCAGTACTTC.

The chain couples TRBV4-1 to TRBJ1-2; tentative D call: TRBD1 (5 bases). Germline CDR1 is MGHRA and CDR2 is YSYEKL. V lost 0 bases and J 4 bases, leaving 9 bases between the germline ends. This CDR3 contains 14 residues. The CDR3 region has the DNA TGCGCCAGCAGCCAAGATGACAGAGTCTATGGCTACACCTTC. Its protein is CASSQDDRVYGYTF.

This chain uses TRBV5-6 with TRBJ2-1; D is possibly TRBD2 (6 bases). Germline V gene lookup returns CDR1 SGHDT and CDR2 YYEEEE. Between the trimmed V and J ends, which lost 4 bases and 12 bases, there was a span of 29 bases. CDR3 length: 17 residues. CDR3 DNA sequence: TGTGCCAGCAGCCCTGGAGCAGGCGGGGCCCCACAATGTTGGCAGTTCTTC. The encoded protein is CASSPGAGGAPQCWQFF.

This sequence joins TRBV7-2 and TRBJ1-2; maybe TRBD1 (6 bases). Between the trimmed V and J ends, which lost 1 base and 2 bases, there was a span of 14 bases. Germline V gene data show CDR1 as SGHTA and CDR2 as FQGNSA. The CDR3 runs 16 residues. CDR3 sequence reads: CASSLVTGTPNYGYTF. CDR3 DNA: TGTGCCAGCAGCTTAGTCACAGGGACCCCCAACTATGGCTACACCTTC.

The chain joins TRBV4-3 to TRBJ1-4, with a weak D call TRBD1 (6 bases). Trimming removed 4 bases from V and 8 bases from J, with 17 bases in between. This CDR3 is built from 15 residues. Germline lookup yields CDR1 LGHNA and CDR2 YSLEER. The CDR3 DNA sequence: TGCGCCAGCAGCCCCTATACAGGGAACGTCGAAAAACTGTTTTTT. Amino acid sequence: CASSPYTGNVEKLFF.

This chain connects TRBV28 to TRBJ1-5; TRBD1 agrees at 10 bases. The germline gives CDR1 MDHEN, CDR2 SYDVKM. V lost 8 bases and J lost 0; bases outside the gene matches: 7. The CDR3 has 16 residues. DNA of the CDR3: TGTGCCAGCGAGGGACAGGGGTCTGATAGCAATCAGCCCCAGCATTTT. This encodes CASEGQGSDSNQPQHF.

This chain connects TRBV4-2 to TRBJ2-7; D possibly corresponds to TRBD1 (6 bases). Germline V gene sequence: CDR1 LGHNA, CDR2 YNFKEQ. Trimming left V 0 bases short and J 2 bases short, with 17 bases between. This CDR3 has 17 residues. In DNA form, the CDR3 reads TGTGCCAGCAGCCAAGATCTGTACGGGGACACAACCTACGAGCAGTACTTC. It is translated as CASSQDLYGDTTYEQYF.